This is a list of T cell receptor beta chains from one sample in a study of blood T cell repertoires in COVID-19. The method was immunoSEQ multiplex PCR; TCRdb's version includes in-frame clones alone and lacks a portion of them. The table has about 120,000 clones, approximately 90% seen once. The specimen was peripheral blood. The receptors here all came from a woman between 50 and 59 years old with acute or convalescent COVID-19. CDR3s include the opening cysteine and the closing phenylalanine or tryptophan. The D gene is left open where the match is weak. Only part of the rows carry a size: once, few, many, or a class if the clone is expanded.

clone size,D gene,V gene,J gene,CDR3 protein,CDR3 DNA
.,TRBD2,TRBV4-1,TRBJ2-1,CASSQGGLGVRNEQFF,TGCGCCAGCAGCCAAGGGGGACTAGGGGTAAGGAATGAGCAGTTCTTC
.,TRBD1,TRBV5-4,TRBJ1-1,CASRGTGGTEAFF,TGTGCCAGCAGAGGGACAGGGGGTACTGAAGCTTTCTTT
.,.,TRBV7-2,TRBJ1-3,CASSLGQISGNTIYF,TGTGCCAGCAGCTTAGGGCAGATCTCTGGAAACACCATATATTTT
.,TRBD2,TRBV19,TRBJ2-2,CASSFRSGGTTGELFF,TGTGCCAGTAGTTTCCGGAGCGGGGGCACCACCGGGGAGCTGTTTTTT
.,.,TRBV6-5,TRBJ1-2,CASSYYWDNVYGYTF,TGTGCCAGCAGTTACTACTGGGACAACGTTTATGGCTACACCTTC
.,TRBD1,TRBV7-8,TRBJ1-6,CASSKYRGRGSPLHF,TGTGCCAGCAGCAAGTACAGGGGACGGGGTTCACCCCTCCACTTT
.,TRBD1,TRBV19,TRBJ1-1,CASSIGTGGLNTEAFF,TGTGCCAGTAGTATTGGGACAGGGGGCTTGAACACTGAAGCTTTCTTT
.,TRBD1,TRBV18,TRBJ1-4,CASSPLRDRVANEKLFF,TGTGCCAGCTCCCCACTCCGGGACAGGGTTGCTAATGAAAAACTGTTTTTT
.,TRBD2,TRBV6-5,TRBJ2-5,CASSYGLAEETQYF,TGTGCCAGCAGTTACGGACTAGCGGAAGAGACCCAGTACTTC
few,TRBD2,TRBV11-2,TRBJ2-5,CASSLNRGGRGETQYF,TGTGCCAGCAGCTTAAATCGGGGGGGCCGTGGAGAGACCCAGTACTTC
.,.,TRBV5-1,TRBJ2-3,CASSFSRTEDTDTQYF,TGCGCCAGCAGCTTTTCCCGGACAGAGGACACAGATACGCAGTATTTT
.,.,TRBV5-4,TRBJ1-2,CASSLSPTGGYGYTF,TGTGCCAGCAGCCTCAGCCCGACAGGTGGTTATGGCTACACCTTC
.,TRBD1,TRBV15,TRBJ1-1,CATSRGDRAKENTEAFF,TGTGCCACCAGCAGGGGGGACAGGGCCAAAGAGAACACTGAAGCTTTCTTT
.,.,TRBV2,TRBJ1-1,CASTQGFTEAFF,TGTGCCAGCACCCAGGGGTTCACTGAAGCTTTCTTT
.,.,TRBV5-1,TRBJ1-1,CASRLDSTEAFF,TGCGCCAGCAGATTGGACAGCACTGAAGCTTTCTTT
.,.,TRBV9,TRBJ2-1,CASSVNRVNEQFF,TGTGCCAGCAGCGTCAACAGGGTGAATGAGCAGTTCTTC
.,.,TRBV30,TRBJ1-5,CAWSQINQPQHF,TGTGCCTGGAGCCAGATTAATCAGCCCCAGCATTTT
.,TRBD1,TRBV3-1/TRBV3-2,TRBJ1-1,CASSPGTGLLNTEAFF,TGTGCCAGCAGCCCAGGGACAGGGCTGTTGAACACTGAAGCTTTCTTT
once,.,TRBV11-2,TRBJ1-1,CASRPPGTNTEAFF,TGTGCCAGCCGGCCTCCGGGGACTAACACTGAAGCTTTCTTT
.,.,TRBV7-9,TRBJ1-1,CASSFSPNTEAFF,TGTGCCAGCAGCTTCTCCCCCAACACTGAAGCTTTCTTT
few,.,TRBV5-4,TRBJ1-5,CASSLYSRDSQPQHF,TGTGCCAGCAGCTTGTATAGCAGGGATAGTCAGCCCCAGCATTTT
.,.,TRBV11-2,TRBJ2-7,CASSPFPVSYEQYF,TGTGCCAGCAGCCCCTTCCCTGTCTCCTACGAGCAGTACTTC
.,.,TRBV7-9,TRBJ1-2,CASSLGAGLEPYGYTF,TGTGCCAGCAGCTTAGGGGCGGGCTTAGAGCCGTACGGCTACACCTTC
.,TRBD2,TRBV9,TRBJ2-7,CASSLGLAALSEQYF,TGTGCCAGCAGCTTGGGACTAGCGGCTCTCTCAGAGCAGTACTTC
once,TRBD1,TRBV19,TRBJ1-6,CASTGQASSYNSPLHF,TGTGCCAGTACGGGACAGGCGAGCTCCTATAATTCACCCCTCCACTTT
.,.,TRBV13,TRBJ2-5,CASSFLRGRETQYF,TGTGCCAGCAGCTTCCTCCGGGGGAGGGAGACCCAGTACTTC
.,.,TRBV7-9,TRBJ2-4,CASSAAAGTAKNIQYF,TGTGCCAGCAGCGCCGCGGCAGGGACTGCCAAAAACATTCAGTACTTC
.,.,TRBV11-3,TRBJ2-1,CASSDSVRDYNEQFF,TGTGCCAGCAGTGATTCTGTCAGGGATTACAATGAGCAGTTCTTC
.,.,TRBV6-5,TRBJ1-6,CASSPGSYNSPLHF,TGTGCCAGCAGTCCGGGCTCCTATAATTCACCCCTCCACTTT
.,TRBD2,TRBV12-3/TRBV12-4,TRBJ2-7,CASSPGWGGEQYF,TGTGCCAGCAGCCCGGGCTGGGGGGGCGAGCAGTACTTC
many,.,TRBV7-7,TRBJ2-1,CASSLGSSGEQFF,TGTGCCAGCAGCTTGGGGAGCAGCGGTGAGCAGTTCTTC
.,.,TRBV12-3/TRBV12-4,TRBJ2-7,CASSRSDYEQYF,TGTGCCAGCTCGAGGTCCGACTACGAGCAGTACTTC
.,.,TRBV13,TRBJ2-5,CASSTGTGSQETQYF,TGTGCCAGCAGCACCGGTACCGGGTCTCAAGAGACCCAGTACTTC